Following are 5 T cell receptor beta chains from one sample sequenced in a study of blood T cell repertoires in COVID-19. Measured with immunoSEQ multiplex PCR; TCRdb has only the in-frame clones, and not every one. The table lists fewer than 85,000 clones, around 82% of them singletons. Sequenced material: peripheral blood. Receptors were obtained from a woman aged 55-70 years with acute or convalescent COVID-19.

The genes are TRBV5-1 and TRBJ2-3; 7 positions match TRBD2. J gave up 2 bases and V 0 bases, and 9 bases lay outside the gene matches. The CDR3 extends over 17 amino acids. From germline, CDR1 is SGHRS and CDR2 YFSETQ. The CDR3 loop reads CASSLDYGGGNTDTQYF. For the CDR3, the DNA is TGCGCCAGCAGCTTGGACTACGGGGGAGGGAACACAGATACGCAGTATTTT. The entire variable domain, with the rest obtained from reference TRBV5-1 and TRBJ2-3, is as follows: KAGVTQTPRYLIKTRGQQVTLSCSPISGHRSVSWYQQTPGQGLQFLFEYFSETQRNKGNFPGRFSGRQFSNSRSEMNVSTLELGDSALYLCASSLDYGGGNTDTQYFGPGTRLTVL.

V is TRBV19 and J is TRBJ1-3, with TRBD1 as a possible D gene (6 bases). CDR1 and CDR2 (germline): LNHDA, SQIVND (reference sequence). This CDR3 is built from 15 residues. V lost 7 bases, J lost 4 bases, and 17 bases lay in between. The CDR3 here is CASTESRGAGNTIYF. The CDR3 DNA is TGTGCCAGTACCGAATCCAGGGGTGCGGGAAACACCATATATTTT.

The J gene is TRBJ1-2, the V gene TRBV5-1; perhaps TRBD1 as D (5 bases). The germline gives CDR1 SGHRS, CDR2 YFSETQ. The CDR3 length is 13 residues. The V end was cut by 5 bases, the J end by 4 bases, with 12 bases between. The CDR3 coding sequence is TGCGCCAGCAGTCCGACAGACGGCTATGGCTACACCTTC. Translating gives CASSPTDGYGYTF.

The chain links TRBV6-5 to TRBJ1-1; D is possibly TRBD1 (6 bases). This CDR3 has 12 residues. The V end lost 5 bases, the J end lost 12 bases, and 16 bases lay between the germline ends. Per germline, CDR1 MNHEY and CDR2 SVGAGI. This CDR3 reads CASSRDKVGTFF. For the CDR3, the DNA is TGTGCCAGCAGTAGGGACAAGGTAGGGACTTTCTTT.

The chain carries TRBV24-1 and TRBJ2-2; D is possibly TRBD1 (5 bases). CDR1 and CDR2 (germline): KGHDR, SFDVKD. The V gene lost 3 bases and the J gene lost 2 bases, with 9 bases spanning the gap. The CDR3 length is 15 residues. The CDR3 region is CATSDRTTNTGELFF. CDR3 DNA sequence: TGTGCCACCAGTGATAGGACAACTAACACCGGGGAGCTGTTTTTT.